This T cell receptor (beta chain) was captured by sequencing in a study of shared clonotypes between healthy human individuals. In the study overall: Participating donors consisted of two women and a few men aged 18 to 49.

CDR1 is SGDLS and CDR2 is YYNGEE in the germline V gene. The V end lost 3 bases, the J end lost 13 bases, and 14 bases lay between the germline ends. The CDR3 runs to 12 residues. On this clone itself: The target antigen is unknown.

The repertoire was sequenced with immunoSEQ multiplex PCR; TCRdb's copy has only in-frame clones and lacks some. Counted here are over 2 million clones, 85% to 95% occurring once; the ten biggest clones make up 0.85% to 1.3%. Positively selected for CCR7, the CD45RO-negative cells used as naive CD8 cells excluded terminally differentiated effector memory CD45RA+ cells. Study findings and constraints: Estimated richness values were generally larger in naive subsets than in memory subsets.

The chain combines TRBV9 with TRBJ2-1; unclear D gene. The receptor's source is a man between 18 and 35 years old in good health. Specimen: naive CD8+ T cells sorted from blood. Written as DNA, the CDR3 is TGTGCCAGCAGCGCCGAGCCTTTTGATCAGTTCTTC. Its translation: CASSAEPFDQFF.